This TCR beta chain stems from a study of vaccination and CD4 T cells after COVID-19. About the study: Typically, post-vaccine samples were obtained a median 72 days after dose two, within a range of 14 to 241. Controls used CEFX viral epitopes (positive), HIV-1 Nef peptides (negative), or no peptide.

Indicated treatment: approximately 11-day PBMC culture with coronavirus spike peptide pools or control peptides (ViraFEST assay). Once cultured less than 13 days, CD4+ T cells underwent isolation by negative selection. Regarding this clonotype: What it recognizes is unknown.

The CDR3 sequence is 16 residues long. Looked up from germline, CDR1 is MNHEY and CDR2 is SVGEGT. The V segment lost 6 bases and the J segment 5 bases; nucleotides outside the gene matches: 15. Sequenced with the Oncomine TCR Beta short-read assay was DNA taken from cultured CD4+ T cells. TCRdb reanalysed the PCR reads using MiXCR and keeps one entry per CDR3 protein. This table has approximately 20,000 distinct CDR3 sequences, around two thirds appearing once. Sequencing was performed on CD4+ T cells from blood, cultured in vitro, taken before SARS-CoV-2 vaccination. The source of this sequence is a human donor who received a COVID-19 vaccine. The chain uses TRBV6-2 or TRBV6-3 and TRBJ1-2, with TRBD1 matching over 7 bases. CDR3 sequence: CASRHPIDRVGYGYTF. In DNA form, the CDR3 reads TGTGCCAGCAGACACCCGATTGACAGGGTTGGTTATGGCTACACCTTC.